The clone carrying this TCR beta chain was detected ten times or more. What it recognizes is unknown. Germline values: CDR1 LNHDA, CDR2 SQIVND (reference sequence). The CDR3 is 14 residues long. With 3 bases clipped from V and 2 bases from J, the junction kept 2 bases outside the gene matches. The cDNA was generated through 5'RACE incorporating 10-nucleotide random UMIs. A single run covered 15-18 subjects with over 160 million TCR-beta sequences. TCRdb fed the 5' RACE reads into MiXCR, producing one record per CDR3 protein. The sample lists 85,000 to 90,000 distinct CDR3 sequences; roughly 3.2% were seen once. This record belongs to a study of neurological immune-mediated disorders. General study findings and limits: Association of the multiple sclerosis repertoire cluster with clinical or MRI features was not observed for any feature. HTLV-1-associated myelopathy led in TCR clonal expansion, while multiple sclerosis ranked lowest, below healthy controls.

The sequence was collected from a woman aged 45-59 years with multiple sclerosis. The chain employs TRBV19 and TRBJ2-5; 8 bases fit TRBD1. Sequencing was done on a sample of PBMCs. The CDR3 DNA follows: TGTGCCAGTAGTATCCGGACAGGGCAAGAGACCCAGTACTTC. Amino acids: CASSIRTGQETQYF.